This T cell receptor beta chain stems from a study of cytomegalovirus exposure and HLA in healthy donors. A multiplex PCR was run with 60 Vbeta primers and 13 Jbeta primers. TCRdb's copy holds only in-frame clones and misses some; the assay was immunoSEQ multiplex PCR. The table shows 200,000 to 250,000 clones, with around 80% occurring only once. This clone showed up just a few times. V dropped 0 bases and J dropped 5; count of bases not matched to a gene: 6. Germline V gene lookup returns CDR1 SGHRS and CDR2 YFSETQ. The CDR3 contains 15 residues. The sequenced sample consisted of PBMCs. The chain links TRBV5-1 to TRBJ2-7, with 9 bases aligning to TRBD1. This TCR was sampled from a woman aged 55 to 70 in good health and CMV-seropositive. The CDR3 protein is CASSLARTGEHEQYF. The CDR3 DNA follows: TGCGCCAGCAGCTTGGCCCGGACAGGGGAACACGAGCAGTACTTC.